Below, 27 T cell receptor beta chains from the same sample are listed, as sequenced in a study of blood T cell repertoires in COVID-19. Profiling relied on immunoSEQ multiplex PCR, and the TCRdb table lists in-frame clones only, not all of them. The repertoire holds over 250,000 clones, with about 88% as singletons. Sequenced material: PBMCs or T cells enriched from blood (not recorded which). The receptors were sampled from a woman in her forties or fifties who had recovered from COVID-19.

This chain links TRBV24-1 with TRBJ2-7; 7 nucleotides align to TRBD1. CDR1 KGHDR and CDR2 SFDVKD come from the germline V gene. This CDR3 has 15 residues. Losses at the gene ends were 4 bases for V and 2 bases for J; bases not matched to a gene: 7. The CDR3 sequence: CATSETTGLTYEQYF. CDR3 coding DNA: TGTGCCACCAGTGAAACGACAGGGTTGACCTACGAGCAGTACTTC.

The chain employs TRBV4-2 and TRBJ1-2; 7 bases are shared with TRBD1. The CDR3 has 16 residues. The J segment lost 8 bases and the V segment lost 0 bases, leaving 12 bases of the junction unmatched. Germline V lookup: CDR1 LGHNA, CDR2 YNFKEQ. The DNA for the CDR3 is TGTGCCAGCAGCCAAGAAAGCCGGGACAGCTATTCCGGCTACACCTTC. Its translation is CASSQESRDSYSGYTF.

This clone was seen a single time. CDR3 DNA: TGTGCCAGCAGTTTCGACCGGGACAGCTACGAGCAGTACTTC. Translation gives CASSFDRDSYEQYF. The V and J genes are TRBV27 and TRBJ2-7, with TRBD1 matching 7 bases. V dropped 3 bases and J dropped 3; count of bases not matched to a gene: 5. The germline gives CDR1 MNHEY, CDR2 SMNVEV (reference sequence). The CDR3 is 14 amino acids.

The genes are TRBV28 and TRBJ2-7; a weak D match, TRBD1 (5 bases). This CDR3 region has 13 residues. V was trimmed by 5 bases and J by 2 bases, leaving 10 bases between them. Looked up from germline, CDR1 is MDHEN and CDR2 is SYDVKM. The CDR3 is CASSKGPTYEQYF. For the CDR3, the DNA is TGTGCCAGCAGTAAGGGGCCGACCTACGAGCAGTACTTC.

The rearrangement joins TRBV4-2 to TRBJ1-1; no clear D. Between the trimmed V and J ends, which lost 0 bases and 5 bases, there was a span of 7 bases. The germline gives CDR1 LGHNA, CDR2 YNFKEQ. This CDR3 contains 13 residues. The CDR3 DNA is TGTGCCAGCAGCCAAGAGAGGCAAACTGAAGCTTTCTTT. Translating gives CASSQERQTEAFF.

CDR3: CASSTDRGRFGYTF. Written as DNA, the CDR3 is TGTGCCAGCAGCACCGACAGGGGGAGGTTTGGCTACACCTTC. The rearrangement links TRBV6-2 or TRBV6-3 to TRBJ1-2; 9 bases match TRBD1. CDR1 and CDR2 from the germline V gene are MNHEY and SVGEGT. V trimming: 6 bases; J trimming: 7 bases; junction bases outside the gene matches: 9. The CDR3 totals 14 residues.

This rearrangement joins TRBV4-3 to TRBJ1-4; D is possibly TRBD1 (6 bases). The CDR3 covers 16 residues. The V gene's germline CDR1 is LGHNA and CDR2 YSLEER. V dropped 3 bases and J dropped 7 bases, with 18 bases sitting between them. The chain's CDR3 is CASSQAVTGLSEKLFF. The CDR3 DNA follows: TGCGCCAGCAGCCAGGCTGTTACAGGGCTAAGTGAAAAACTGTTTTTT.

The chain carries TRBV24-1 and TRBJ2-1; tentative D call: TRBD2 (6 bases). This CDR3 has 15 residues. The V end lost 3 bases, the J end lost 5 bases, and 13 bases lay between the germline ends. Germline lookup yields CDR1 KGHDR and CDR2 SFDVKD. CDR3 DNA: TGTGCCACCAGTGATCCCGGGATAGCGGACAATGAGCAGTTCTTC. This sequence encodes CATSDPGIADNEQFF.

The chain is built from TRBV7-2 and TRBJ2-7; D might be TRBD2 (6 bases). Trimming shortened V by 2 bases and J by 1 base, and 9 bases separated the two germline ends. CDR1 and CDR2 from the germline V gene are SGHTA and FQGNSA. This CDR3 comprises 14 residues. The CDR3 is CASSLLAKSYEQYF. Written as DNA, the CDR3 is TGTGCCAGCAGCTTACTAGCGAAGTCCTACGAGCAGTACTTC.

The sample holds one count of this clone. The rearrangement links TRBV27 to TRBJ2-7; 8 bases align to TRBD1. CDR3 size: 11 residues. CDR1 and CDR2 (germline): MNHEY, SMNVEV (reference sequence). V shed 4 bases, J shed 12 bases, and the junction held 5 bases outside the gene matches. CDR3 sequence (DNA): TGTGCCAGCAGTTCTGGACAGGGAAGGTACTTC. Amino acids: CASSSGQGRYF.

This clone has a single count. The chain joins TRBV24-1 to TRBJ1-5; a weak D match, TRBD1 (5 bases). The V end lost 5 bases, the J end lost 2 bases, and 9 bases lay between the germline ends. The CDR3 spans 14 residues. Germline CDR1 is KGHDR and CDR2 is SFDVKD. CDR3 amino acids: CATSGGVRNQPQHF. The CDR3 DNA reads TGTGCCACCAGTGGGGGCGTCCGCAATCAGCCCCAGCATTTT.

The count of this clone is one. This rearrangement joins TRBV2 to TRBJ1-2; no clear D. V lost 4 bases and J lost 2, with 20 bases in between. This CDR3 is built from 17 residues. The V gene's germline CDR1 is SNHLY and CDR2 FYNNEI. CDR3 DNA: TGTGCCAGCAGTGCTCGAGACACCAAAATCGGCAACTATGGCTACACCTTC. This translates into CASSARDTKIGNYGYTF.

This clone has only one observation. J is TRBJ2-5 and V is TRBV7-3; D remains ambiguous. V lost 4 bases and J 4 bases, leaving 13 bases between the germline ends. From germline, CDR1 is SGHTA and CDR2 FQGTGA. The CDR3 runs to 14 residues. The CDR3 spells CASSSSSVIETQYF. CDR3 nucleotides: TGTGCCAGCAGCTCGTCGAGCGTGATAGAGACCCAGTACTTC.

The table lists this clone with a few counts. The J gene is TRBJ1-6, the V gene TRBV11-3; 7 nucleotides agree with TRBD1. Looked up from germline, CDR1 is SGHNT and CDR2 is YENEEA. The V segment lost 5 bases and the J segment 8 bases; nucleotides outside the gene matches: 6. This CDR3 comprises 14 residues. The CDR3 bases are TGTGCCAGCAGCACTGGGACAGCTGATTCACCCCTCCACTTT. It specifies CASSTGTADSPLHF.

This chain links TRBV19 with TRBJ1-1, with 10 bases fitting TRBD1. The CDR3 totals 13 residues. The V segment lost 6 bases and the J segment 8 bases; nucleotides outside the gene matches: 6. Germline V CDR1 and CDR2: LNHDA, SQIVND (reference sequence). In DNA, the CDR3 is TGTGCCAGTAGGGCCGGGACAGGGGACGAAGCTTTCTTT. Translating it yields CASRAGTGDEAFF. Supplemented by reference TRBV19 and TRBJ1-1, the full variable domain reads DGGITQSPKYLFRKEGQNVTLSCEQNLNHDAMYWYRQDPGQGLRLIYYSQIVNDFQKGDIAEGYSVSREKKESFPLTVTSAQKNPTAFYLCASRAGTGDEAFFGQGTRLTVV.

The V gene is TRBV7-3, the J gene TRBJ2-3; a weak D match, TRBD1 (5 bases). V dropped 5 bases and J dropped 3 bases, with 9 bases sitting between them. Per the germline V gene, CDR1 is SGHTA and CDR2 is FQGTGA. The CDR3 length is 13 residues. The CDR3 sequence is CASSRPGTDTQYF. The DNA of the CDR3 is TGTGCCAGCAGCAGACCAGGGACAGATACGCAGTATTTT.

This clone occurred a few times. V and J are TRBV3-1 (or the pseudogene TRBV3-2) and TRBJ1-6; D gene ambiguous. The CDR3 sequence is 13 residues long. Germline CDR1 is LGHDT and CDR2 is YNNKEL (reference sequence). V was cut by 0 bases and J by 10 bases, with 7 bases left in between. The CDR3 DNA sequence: TGTGCCAGCAGCCAAGATCGGGAATCACCCCTCCACTTT. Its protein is CASSQDRESPLHF.

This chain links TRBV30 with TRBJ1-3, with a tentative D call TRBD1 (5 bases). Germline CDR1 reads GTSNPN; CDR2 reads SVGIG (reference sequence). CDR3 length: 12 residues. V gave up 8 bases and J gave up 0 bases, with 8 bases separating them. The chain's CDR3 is CAVTDSGNTIYF. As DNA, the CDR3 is TGTGCCGTGACAGACTCTGGAAACACCATATATTTT.

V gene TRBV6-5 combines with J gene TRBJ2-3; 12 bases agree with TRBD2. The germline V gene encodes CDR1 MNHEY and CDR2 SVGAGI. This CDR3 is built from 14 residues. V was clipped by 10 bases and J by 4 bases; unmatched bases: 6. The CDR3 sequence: CAIQTSGRADTQYF. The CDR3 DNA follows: TGTGCCATACAGACTAGCGGGAGAGCAGATACGCAGTATTTT.

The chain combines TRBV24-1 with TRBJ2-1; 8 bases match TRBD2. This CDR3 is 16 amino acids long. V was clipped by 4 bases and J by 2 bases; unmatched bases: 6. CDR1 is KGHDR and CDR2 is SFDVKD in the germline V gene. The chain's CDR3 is CATSDSLAATYNEQFF. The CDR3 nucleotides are TGTGCCACCAGTGACTCACTAGCGGCCACCTACAATGAGCAGTTCTTC.

The CDR3, as DNA: TGTGCCAGCAGCGCACGGGACAGGGACTCACCCCTCCACTTT. Translated: CASSARDRDSPLHF. V gene TRBV9 combines with J gene TRBJ1-6; 9 positions agree with TRBD1. Germline V gene data show CDR1 as SGDLS and CDR2 as YYNGEE. The CDR3 extends over 14 amino acids. With V trimmed by 3 bases and J by 10 bases, 5 bases remained unmatched.

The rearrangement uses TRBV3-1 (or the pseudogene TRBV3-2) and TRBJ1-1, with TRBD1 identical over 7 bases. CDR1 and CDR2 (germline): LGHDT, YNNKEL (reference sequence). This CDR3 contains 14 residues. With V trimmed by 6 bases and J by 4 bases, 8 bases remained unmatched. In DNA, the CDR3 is TGTGCCAGCAGGGGGACAGACCGAACCACTGAAGCTTTCTTT. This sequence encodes CASRGTDRTTEAFF.

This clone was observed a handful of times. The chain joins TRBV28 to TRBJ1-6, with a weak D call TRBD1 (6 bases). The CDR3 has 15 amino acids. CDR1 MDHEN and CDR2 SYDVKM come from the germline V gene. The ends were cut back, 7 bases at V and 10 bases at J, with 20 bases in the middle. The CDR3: CASTPGGGPLSPLHF. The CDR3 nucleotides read TGTGCCAGCACCCCGGGAGGGGGTCCCTTATCACCCCTCCACTTT.

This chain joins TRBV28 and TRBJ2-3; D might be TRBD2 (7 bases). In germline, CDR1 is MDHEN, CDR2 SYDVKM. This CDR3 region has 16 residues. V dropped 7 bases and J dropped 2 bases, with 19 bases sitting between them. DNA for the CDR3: TGTGCCAGCAACATGAGGGGGAGGGGAGCCACAGATACGCAGTATTTT. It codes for CASNMRGRGATDTQYF.

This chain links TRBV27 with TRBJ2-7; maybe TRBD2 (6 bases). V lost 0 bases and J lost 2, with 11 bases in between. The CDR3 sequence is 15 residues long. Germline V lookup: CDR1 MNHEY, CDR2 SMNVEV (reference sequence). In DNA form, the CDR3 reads TGTGCCAGCAGTTTATCGCGGGGTGTGGCCTACGAGCAGTACTTC. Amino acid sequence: CASSLSRGVAYEQYF.

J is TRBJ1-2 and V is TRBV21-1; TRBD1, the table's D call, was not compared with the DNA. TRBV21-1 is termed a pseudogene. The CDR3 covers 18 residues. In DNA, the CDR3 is TGTGCCAGCAGCAAATCCCACGCGGGCAGGGGCCGGAACTATGGCTACACCTTC. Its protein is CASSKSHAGRGRNYGYTF.

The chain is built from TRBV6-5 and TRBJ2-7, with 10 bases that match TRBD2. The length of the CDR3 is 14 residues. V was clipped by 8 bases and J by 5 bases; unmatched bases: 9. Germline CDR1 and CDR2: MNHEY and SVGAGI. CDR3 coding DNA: TGTGCCAGCGGACCTTTAGCGGGAGGCCACGAGCAGTACTTC. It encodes CASGPLAGGHEQYF.